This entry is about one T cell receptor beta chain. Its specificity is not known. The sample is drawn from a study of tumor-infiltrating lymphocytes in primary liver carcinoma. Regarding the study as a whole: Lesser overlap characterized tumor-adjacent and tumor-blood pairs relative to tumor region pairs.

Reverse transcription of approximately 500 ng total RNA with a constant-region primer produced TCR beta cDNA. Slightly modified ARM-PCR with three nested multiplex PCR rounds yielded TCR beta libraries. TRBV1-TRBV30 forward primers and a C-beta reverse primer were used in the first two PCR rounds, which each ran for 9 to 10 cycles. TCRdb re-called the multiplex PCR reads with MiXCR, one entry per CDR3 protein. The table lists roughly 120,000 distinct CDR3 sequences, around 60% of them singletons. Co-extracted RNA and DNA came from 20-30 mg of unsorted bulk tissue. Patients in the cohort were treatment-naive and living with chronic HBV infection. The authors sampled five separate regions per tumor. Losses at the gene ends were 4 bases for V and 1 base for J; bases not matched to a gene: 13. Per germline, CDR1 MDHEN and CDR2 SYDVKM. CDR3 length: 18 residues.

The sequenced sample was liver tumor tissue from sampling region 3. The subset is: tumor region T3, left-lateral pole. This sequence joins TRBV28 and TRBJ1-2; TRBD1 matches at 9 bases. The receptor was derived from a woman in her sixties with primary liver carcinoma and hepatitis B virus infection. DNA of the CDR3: TGTGCCAGCAGTTCCTCCGGGACAGGGCCCTATGATAACTATGGCTACACCTTC. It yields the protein CASSSSGTGPYDNYGYTF.